The rows below give T cell receptor beta chains drawn from one sample of a study of Ad26.COV2.S vaccination and SARS-CoV-2 variants. Produced via immunoSEQ multiplex PCR; TCRdb's table is partial and in-frame only. The sample has about 350,000 clones, approximately 86% seen once; the top ten hold over 8.5%. Specimen: peripheral blood, collected in a trial of Ad26.COV2.S vaccine versus placebo. The origin of the receptors is a person between 18 and 60 years old who received the Ad26.COV2.S COVID-19 vaccine or a placebo. Each CDR3 is given with its conserved first and last residue. The order of the fields is J gene, CDR3 length, V gene, clone size, D gene, CDR3 protein, CDR3 DNA. The D gene is left open where the match is weak. Clone size appears in some rows only: once, few, many, or a class for an expanded clone.

j_call: TRBJ2-6
cdr3_length: 12
v_call: TRBV14
clone_size: .
d_call: .
cdr3_aa: CASSQGANVLTF
cdr3_nt: TGTGCCAGCAGCCAAGGGGCCAACGTCCTGACTTTC

j_call: TRBJ1-6
cdr3_length: 17
v_call: TRBV2
clone_size: few
d_call: TRBD1
cdr3_aa: CASTSPAGDSYNSPLHF
cdr3_nt: TGTGCCAGCACCTCACCCGCGGGGGACAGCTATAATTCACCCCTCCACTTT

j_call: TRBJ2-7
cdr3_length: 19
v_call: TRBV10-3
clone_size: .
d_call: .
cdr3_aa: CAISGSLGRRDSGAYEQYF
cdr3_nt: TGTGCCATCAGTGGAAGCCTCGGCAGGAGAGATTCGGGGGCCTACGAGCAGTACTTC

j_call: TRBJ2-5
cdr3_length: 15
v_call: TRBV6-5
clone_size: .
d_call: .
cdr3_aa: CASSYSAGIGETQYF
cdr3_nt: TGTGCCAGCAGTTACTCCGCAGGGATTGGGGAGACCCAGTACTTC

j_call: TRBJ2-1
cdr3_length: 11
v_call: TRBV6-6
clone_size: few
d_call: .
cdr3_aa: CASLRGTVQFF
cdr3_nt: TGTGCCAGCTTGAGGGGGACTGTGCAGTTCTTC

j_call: TRBJ2-1
cdr3_length: 17
v_call: TRBV7-9
clone_size: .
d_call: TRBD2
cdr3_aa: CASSSPTGLAMGNEQFF
cdr3_nt: TGTGCCAGCAGCTCTCCGACGGGACTAGCGATGGGAAATGAGCAGTTCTTC

j_call: TRBJ2-5
cdr3_length: 13
v_call: TRBV7-2
clone_size: .
d_call: .
cdr3_aa: CASGGRVRETQYF
cdr3_nt: TGTGCCAGCGGGGGGAGAGTGCGAGAGACCCAGTACTTC

j_call: TRBJ2-7
cdr3_length: 15
v_call: TRBV11-3
clone_size: .
d_call: .
cdr3_aa: CASSLDGSSVAEQYF
cdr3_nt: TGTGCCAGCAGCTTAGACGGGTCGTCGGTCGCCGAGCAGTACTTC

j_call: TRBJ2-3
cdr3_length: 15
v_call: TRBV5-6
clone_size: .
d_call: TRBD2
cdr3_aa: CASSLLFGGAGAQYF
cdr3_nt: TGTGCCAGCAGCTTGCTCTTCGGGGGGGCCGGAGCGCAGTATTTT

j_call: TRBJ2-7
cdr3_length: 15
v_call: TRBV4-3
clone_size: .
d_call: .
cdr3_aa: CASSQESDSYYEQYF
cdr3_nt: TGCGCCAGCAGCCAAGAAAGCGACAGTTACTACGAGCAGTACTTC

j_call: TRBJ1-2
cdr3_length: 14
v_call: TRBV2
clone_size: .
d_call: .
cdr3_aa: CASRGDLSVYGYTF
cdr3_nt: TGTGCCAGCAGGGGGGATCTGTCGGTTTATGGCTACACCTTC

j_call: TRBJ1-4
cdr3_length: 14
v_call: TRBV19
clone_size: .
d_call: TRBD1
cdr3_aa: CASSILQGGEKLFF
cdr3_nt: TGTGCCAGTAGTATTCTCCAGGGGGGTGAAAAACTGTTTTTT

j_call: TRBJ2-5
cdr3_length: 14
v_call: TRBV7-9
clone_size: .
d_call: .
cdr3_aa: CASSPNQGGETQYF
cdr3_nt: TGTGCCAGCAGCCCTAATCAGGGTGGGGAGACCCAGTACTTC

j_call: TRBJ2-7
cdr3_length: 15
v_call: TRBV15
clone_size: .
d_call: TRBD1
cdr3_aa: CATSTDRGVSYEQYF
cdr3_nt: TGTGCCACCAGTACTGACAGGGGGGTCTCCTACGAGCAGTACTTC

j_call: TRBJ2-5
cdr3_length: 13
v_call: TRBV7-2
clone_size: .
d_call: .
cdr3_aa: CASSPPVLETQYF
cdr3_nt: TGTGCCAGCAGCCCCCCCGTTCTCGAGACCCAGTACTTC

j_call: TRBJ1-4
cdr3_length: 10
v_call: TRBV6-2/TRBV6-3
clone_size: .
d_call: .
cdr3_aa: CASSYGKLFF
cdr3_nt: TGTGCCAGCAGTTACGGAAAACTGTTTTTT

j_call: TRBJ2-5
cdr3_length: 15
v_call: TRBV7-8
clone_size: .
d_call: TRBD1
cdr3_aa: CASSLGGGTVETQYF
cdr3_nt: TGTGCCAGCAGCTTAGGAGGGGGCACGGTAGAGACCCAGTACTTC

j_call: TRBJ1-3
cdr3_length: 15
v_call: TRBV18
clone_size: .
d_call: .
cdr3_aa: CASSPTQGSGNTIYF
cdr3_nt: TGTGCCAGCTCACCGACACAGGGCTCTGGAAACACCATATATTTT

j_call: TRBJ1-1
cdr3_length: 14
v_call: TRBV9
clone_size: few
d_call: TRBD1
cdr3_aa: CASSSGDRNTEAFF
cdr3_nt: TGTGCCAGCAGTTCAGGGGACAGGAACACTGAAGCTTTCTTT

j_call: TRBJ1-5
cdr3_length: 15
v_call: TRBV29-1
clone_size: .
d_call: TRBD1
cdr3_aa: CSVATGAGSNQPQHF
cdr3_nt: TGCAGCGTCGCGACAGGGGCGGGTAGCAATCAGCCCCAGCATTTT

j_call: TRBJ2-2
cdr3_length: 14
v_call: TRBV10-1
clone_size: .
d_call: TRBD1
cdr3_aa: CASSERTGAGELFF
cdr3_nt: TGCGCCAGCAGTGAGCGGACAGGCGCCGGGGAGCTGTTTTTT

j_call: TRBJ2-2
cdr3_length: 14
v_call: TRBV7-3
clone_size: once
d_call: .
cdr3_aa: CASSLMANTGELFF
cdr3_nt: TGTGCCAGCAGCTTAATGGCGAACACCGGGGAGCTGTTTTTT

j_call: TRBJ2-1
cdr3_length: 12
v_call: TRBV5-4
clone_size: .
d_call: .
cdr3_aa: CASSLKNNEQFF
cdr3_nt: TGTGCCAGCAGCTTGAAGAACAATGAGCAGTTCTTC

j_call: TRBJ2-5
cdr3_length: 11
v_call: TRBV11-2
clone_size: .
d_call: .
cdr3_aa: CASSFEGTQYF
cdr3_nt: TGTGCCAGCAGCTTCGAGGGGACCCAGTACTTC

j_call: TRBJ2-5
cdr3_length: 14
v_call: TRBV5-1
clone_size: .
d_call: .
cdr3_aa: CASTQSGVQETQYF
cdr3_nt: TGCGCCAGCACCCAGTCCGGGGTCCAAGAGACCCAGTACTTC

j_call: TRBJ2-7
cdr3_length: 15
v_call: TRBV11-1
clone_size: .
d_call: .
cdr3_aa: CASSLAGTPTYEQYF
cdr3_nt: TGTGCCAGCAGCTTAGCAGGGACCCCGACTTACGAGCAGTACTTC

j_call: TRBJ1-5
cdr3_length: 12
v_call: TRBV12-3/TRBV12-4
clone_size: once
d_call: .
cdr3_aa: CASSPRGQPQHF
cdr3_nt: TGTGCCAGCAGCCCCCGGGGTCAGCCCCAGCATTTT

j_call: TRBJ1-6
cdr3_length: 19
v_call: TRBV7-2
clone_size: .
d_call: TRBD1
cdr3_aa: CASSLDRGGLSSYNSPLHF
cdr3_nt: TGTGCCAGCAGCTTAGACAGGGGTGGCTTAAGCTCCTATAATTCACCCCTCCACTTT

j_call: TRBJ1-6
cdr3_length: 14
v_call: TRBV19
clone_size: .
d_call: .
cdr3_aa: CASTLQGVGTPLHF
cdr3_nt: TGTGCCAGTACTTTACAGGGTGTGGGAACACCCCTCCACTTT

j_call: TRBJ2-7
cdr3_length: 13
v_call: TRBV28
clone_size: once
d_call: TRBD2
cdr3_aa: CAPQRRGGDEQYF
cdr3_nt: TGTGCCCCCCAAAGGCGGGGGGGCGACGAGCAGTACTTC

j_call: TRBJ1-3
cdr3_length: 15
v_call: TRBV28
clone_size: .
d_call: .
cdr3_aa: CASSLTGLGGNTIYF
cdr3_nt: TGTGCCAGCAGTTTGACAGGCCTAGGTGGAAACACCATATATTTT

j_call: TRBJ2-1
cdr3_length: 17
v_call: TRBV6-1
clone_size: .
d_call: TRBD1
cdr3_aa: CASSELTGGEPYNEQFF
cdr3_nt: TGTGCCAGCAGTGAATTGACAGGGGGTGAACCTTACAATGAGCAGTTCTTC

j_call: TRBJ2-2
cdr3_length: 11
v_call: TRBV2
clone_size: .
d_call: .
cdr3_aa: CASRYTGELFF
cdr3_nt: TGTGCCAGCAGGTACACCGGGGAGCTGTTTTTT

j_call: TRBJ2-3
cdr3_length: 15
v_call: TRBV27
clone_size: .
d_call: .
cdr3_aa: CASSFDEGGSDTQYF
cdr3_nt: TGTGCCAGCAGTTTTGACGAGGGCGGATCAGATACGCAGTATTTT

j_call: TRBJ2-7
cdr3_length: 11
v_call: TRBV6-5
clone_size: once
d_call: .
cdr3_aa: CASTQGYEQYF
cdr3_nt: TGTGCCAGCACTCAGGGGTACGAGCAGTACTTC

j_call: TRBJ1-5
cdr3_length: 17
v_call: TRBV4-1
clone_size: once
d_call: TRBD1
cdr3_aa: CASSQARQGASNQPQHF
cdr3_nt: TGCGCCAGCAGCCAAGCCCGTCAGGGGGCGAGCAATCAGCCCCAGCATTTT

j_call: TRBJ2-3
cdr3_length: 13
v_call: TRBV5-1
clone_size: few
d_call: .
cdr3_aa: CASSLDGGDTQYF
cdr3_nt: TGCGCCAGCAGCTTAGACGGGGGAGATACGCAGTATTTT

j_call: TRBJ1-1
cdr3_length: 16
v_call: TRBV6-6
clone_size: .
d_call: .
cdr3_aa: CASSYPGRVSNTEAFF
cdr3_nt: TGTGCCAGCAGTTACCCGGGACGGGTATCGAACACTGAAGCTTTCTTT

j_call: TRBJ1-6
cdr3_length: 16
v_call: TRBV6-1
clone_size: .
d_call: .
cdr3_aa: CASSEARLGGDSPLHF
cdr3_nt: TGTGCCAGCAGTGAAGCGCGACTCGGGGGCGATTCACCCCTCCACTTT

j_call: TRBJ2-3
cdr3_length: 12
v_call: TRBV28
clone_size: .
d_call: .
cdr3_aa: CASSSSGGPEYF
cdr3_nt: TGTGCCAGCAGTTCCTCCGGGGGGCCCGAGTATTTT

j_call: TRBJ2-3
cdr3_length: 13
v_call: TRBV12-5
clone_size: .
d_call: .
cdr3_aa: CASGLALTDTQYF
cdr3_nt: TGTGCTAGTGGTTTGGCACTGACAGATACGCAGTATTTT

j_call: TRBJ2-3
cdr3_length: 14
v_call: TRBV28
clone_size: .
d_call: .
cdr3_aa: CASSSAGPGNTQYF
cdr3_nt: TGTGCCAGCAGTTCGGCGGGGCCGGGGAATACGCAGTATTTT

j_call: TRBJ1-1
cdr3_length: 14
v_call: TRBV5-6
clone_size: few
d_call: .
cdr3_aa: CASNYRGPGTEAFF
cdr3_nt: TGTGCCAGCAACTACCGGGGGCCGGGCACTGAAGCTTTCTTT

j_call: TRBJ1-6
cdr3_length: 12
v_call: TRBV19
clone_size: once
d_call: .
cdr3_aa: CASSHSNSPLHF
cdr3_nt: TGTGCCAGTAGTCACAGCAATTCACCCCTCCACTTT

j_call: TRBJ1-1
cdr3_length: 11
v_call: TRBV3-1/TRBV3-2
clone_size: .
d_call: .
cdr3_aa: CASSQGPEAFF
cdr3_nt: TGTGCCAGCAGCCAAGGGCCTGAAGCTTTCTTT

j_call: TRBJ1-6
cdr3_length: 14
v_call: TRBV18
clone_size: few
d_call: .
cdr3_aa: CASYNPQGHSPLHF
cdr3_nt: TGTGCCAGCTACAACCCACAGGGCCATTCACCCCTCCACTTT